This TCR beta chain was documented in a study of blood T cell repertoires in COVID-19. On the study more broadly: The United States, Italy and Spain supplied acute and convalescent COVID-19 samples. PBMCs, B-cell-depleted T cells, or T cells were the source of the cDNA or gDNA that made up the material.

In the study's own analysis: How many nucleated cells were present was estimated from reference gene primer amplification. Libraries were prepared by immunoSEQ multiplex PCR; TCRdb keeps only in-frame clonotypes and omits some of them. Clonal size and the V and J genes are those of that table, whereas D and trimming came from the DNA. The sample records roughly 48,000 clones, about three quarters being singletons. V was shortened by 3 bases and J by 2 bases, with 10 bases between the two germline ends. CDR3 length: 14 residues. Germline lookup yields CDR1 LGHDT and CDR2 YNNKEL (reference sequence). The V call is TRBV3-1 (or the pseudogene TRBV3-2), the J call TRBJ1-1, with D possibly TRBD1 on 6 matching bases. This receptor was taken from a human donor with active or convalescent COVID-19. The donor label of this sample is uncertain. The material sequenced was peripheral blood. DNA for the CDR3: TGTGCCAGCAGCCACTTACAGGGCAACACTGAAGCTTTCTTT. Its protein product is CASSHLQGNTEAFF.